These 3 T cell receptor beta chains were sequenced from one sample in a study of T cells in Graves' hyperthyroidism and ophthalmopathy. Amplification of TCR beta CDR3 regions was performed using RNA transcripts as template. Researchers ran a first-round RT-PCR on the TCR CDR3 using the HTBI primer set. Each CDR3 protein gets one entry after TCRdb re-called the multiplex PCR reads with MiXCR. The sample comprises 500,000 to 750,000 distinct CDR3 sequences, 12% to 15% of which are singletons, and around 7% rests with the top ten. Material for sequencing was blood. These receptors originate from a woman under 30 with Graves' ophthalmopathy.

The sample holds a few counts of this clonotype. V usage is TRBV28 and J usage is TRBJ2-7; 8 positions match TRBD1. The CDR3 totals 16 residues. CDR1 MDHEN and CDR2 SYDVKM come from the germline V gene. With V trimmed by 7 bases and J by 0 bases, 11 bases remained unmatched. This CDR3 is CASKARPGQASYEQYF. The CDR3 DNA reads TGTGCCAGCAAGGCTCGGCCGGGACAGGCCTCCTACGAGCAGTACTTC.

This clonotype appeared many times. The gene calls are TRBV28 and TRBJ2-1; 12 bases agree with TRBD2. The CDR3 extends over 16 amino acids. The germline CDR1 and CDR2 sequences are MDHEN and SYDVKM. V lost 6 bases to trimming and J lost 6 bases; unmatched junction nucleotides: 9. For the CDR3, the DNA is TGTGCCAGCAGGACTAGCGGGAGATCGGCCCCCAATGAGCAGTTCTTC. Its protein product is CASRTSGRSAPNEQFF.

V and J are TRBV7-2 and TRBJ2-3; TRBD2 is a possible D gene (5 bases). V was shortened by 5 bases and J by 5 bases, with 14 bases between the two germline ends. CDR1 and CDR2 from the germline V gene are SGHTA and FQGNSA. The CDR3 is made up of 14 amino acids. CDR3 coding DNA: TGTGCCAGCAGCCCTAGCTGGCCGCTAGATACGCAGTATTTT. Translated: CASSPSWPLDTQYF.